This TCR beta chain was profiled in a study of cytomegalovirus exposure and HLA in healthy donors. Study background: A prior study identified 117 million unique TCR beta sequences from some 200 million T cells.

Many counts were recorded for this clone. Its cognate antigen is unknown. The CDR3 has 13 amino acids. V was shortened by 6 bases and J by 8 bases, with 11 bases between the two germline ends. The germline V gene encodes CDR1 MNHNS and CDR2 SASEGT. 13 Jbeta primers and 60 Vbeta primers were used for the PCR. The table came from immunoSEQ multiplex PCR; TCRdb's copy has only in-frame clones and leaves some out. The data show roughly 84,000 clones, with 55% to 65% seen just once and about 15% held by the top ten. Findings and limits, study-wide: Later analysis identified a missense DCLRE1C variant that was linked to TCR beta V- and J-gene trimming.

The rearrangement joins TRBV6-1 to TRBJ2-6; a possible D gene is TRBD1 (6 bases). The receptor comes from a woman aged 40-49 years in good health and CMV-seropositive. The material sequenced was PBMCs. This chain's CDR3 is CASRAGDPNVLTF. In DNA form, the CDR3 reads TGTGCCAGCAGGGCAGGGGATCCCAACGTCCTGACTTTC.